This paragraph reports one T cell receptor (beta chain). Its antigen is unknown. No qualities accompany the bases; no much larger clone lies one base away. A patient counted as having stable Graves' hyperthyroidism if no progression to ophthalmopathy occurred over 18 months of follow-up. Hyperthyroidism patients were newly diagnosed, with disease duration under 2 months, and aged 18 to 65 years. Exclusion was applied to patients with uncontrolled infections, other autoimmune diseases, pregnancy or lactation. Diagnoses were based on clinical symptoms, serum thyroxine and TRAb, thyroid ultrasound and orbital computed tomography. Ficoll-Paque density gradient centrifugation was used to isolate PBMCs from approximately 11 ml of fresh peripheral blood. Trizol reagent was used to extract total RNA, and RNA quality was then checked on an Agilent 2100 Bioanalyzer. The data were obtained in a study of T cells in Graves' hyperthyroidism and ophthalmopathy (dated by TCRdb to the late 2010s). Study-wide context: Peripheral blood samples were taken at initial diagnosis, before any treatment was given. TCR V-J signatures able to tell the groups apart were searched for in a discovery cohort of around 95 patients, of whom more than 40 had Graves' ophthalmopathy and around 56 had stable Graves' hyperthyroidism. For training and testing, the 110 or so patients in the discovery cohort were randomly divided in a 7:3 ratio. According to the paper, TCR Vbeta CDR3 sequencing was carried out on approximately 140 peripheral blood samples, which came from under 50 ophthalmopathy, approximately 78 hyperthyroidism and some 17 progressor patients. Once sampling was done, hyperthyroidism patients were given methimazole at a starting dose of 30 mg daily, whereas ophthalmopathy patients were given high-dose intravenous methylprednisolone. Prospective prediction of ophthalmopathy was tested in an independent validation cohort consisting of some 18 hyperthyroidism patients and around 16 patients who later progressed to ophthalmopathy. In addition, the study compared T-cell repertoires in thyroid tissue and in blood from five or six Graves' hyperthyroidism patients.

Amplification of TCR beta CDR3 regions was carried out from RNA transcripts. A first-round RT-PCR of the TCR CDR3 used the HTBI primer set with the Qiagen OneStep RT-PCR kit. Libraries were constructed in a second round of multiplex PCR, after which size selection and purification were carried out. The libraries were sequenced on an Illumina HiSeq2000 using paired-end 100 bp reads. The authors processed their data as follows. Raw data were processed with SOAPnuke, discarding reads with adapters, uncalled bases, mean Phred below 15, or no exact constant-primer or identifier match. High-quality paired reads were merged with COPE v1.2.5, and unique nucleotide sequences were defined as clonotypes. MiTCR v1.1 was used to align the clonotypes against IMGT TRBV, TRBD and TRBJ reference segments. The analysis was restricted to V-J combinations with a frequency above 0.0001, which together covered 98% to 99.2% of the repertoires. The TCS score was defined as the ratio of F50 (clonal expansion) to E x V (chaos), calculated using BLOSUM62-based TCRdist between CDR3 peptides within each V-J. Welch's t-statistics and random forest reduced 450 to 600 V-J features to under 15, which were used in a naive Bayes classifier (R e1071). The similarity between thyroid and blood repertoires was quantified using the Morisita-Horn index. TCRdb reran the public reads through fastp at Q25 and MiXCR, keeping productive beta chains. Identical CDR3 protein sequences are pooled into one entry, listed with their most common genes and DNA. TCRdb's processing, not the study's, gives the V and J calls here. The sample records around 720,000 distinct CDR3 sequences, about 35% of which are singletons. The ten largest clones represent less than 40% of the sample.

Germline trimming amounts to 10 bases on V and 3 bases on J, with 9 as the count of junction bases outside the gene matches. The germline V gene supplies CDR1 WSHSY and CDR2 SAAADI. The CDR3 starts with the cysteine, ends with the phenylalanine, and has 14 residues. Just the 42-base CDR3 DNA is kept, in frame starting at base 1. The paper's findings and limits, for the study overall: Sample size was not statistically predetermined, and blinding of investigators to group allocation was not performed. In validation, the model predicted progression to ophthalmopathy with over 60% sensitivity and about 72% specificity, a median of 6.5 months before onset. In cross-validation, a model built on a 13 V-J signature told ophthalmopathy apart from stable hyperthyroidism with over 85% sensitivity and approximately 81% specificity, and in testing the same model reached 80%/75%. Blood samples also contained most of the expanded thyroid clonotypes (frequency above 0.001), which suggests that blood repertoires may reflect thyroid immune responses.

This chain joins TRBV10-2 to TRBJ2-5, and 9 bases in between align with TRBD2. The source material was blood. The source of this sequence is a woman between 40 and 55 years old with Graves' hyperthyroidism. The DNA sequence reads TGCGCCACCGGGGGGCTAGCGGGGAAAGAGACCCAGTACTTC. Its protein is CATGGLAGKETQYF.